Sequencing of this T cell receptor beta chain was carried out in a study of OX40 agonist ivuxolimab in advanced cancers. Germline V gene lookup returns CDR1 SQVTM and CDR2 ANQGSEA. V shed 6 bases and J shed 5 bases, with 22 bases lying between them. CDR3 size: 15 residues. Some clones are missing from TCRdb's copy, which holds only in-frame ones; the method was immunoSEQ multiplex PCR. Of 90,000 to 100,000 clones in the sample, around 85% were seen once. The sequence came from an adult with an advanced solid tumor such as melanoma, head and neck, liver or kidney cancer. The source material was CD4+ or CD8+ T cells sorted from blood, sampled in a trial of the OX40 agonist ivuxolimab. The gene calls are TRBV29-1 and TRBJ1-2; a weak D match, TRBD1 (5 bases). CDR3 residues: CSVKGLGLKSYGYTF. The DNA for the CDR3 is TGCAGCGTGAAGGGGCTCGGACTAAAGAGTTATGGCTACACCTTC. The entire variable domain, with the rest obtained from reference TRBV29-1 and TRBJ1-2, is as follows: SAVISQKPSRDICQRGTSLTIQCQVDSQVTMMFWYRQQPGQSLTLIATANQGSEATYESGFVIDKFPISRPNLTFSTLTVSNMSPEDSSIYLCSVKGLGLKSYGYTFGSGTRLTVV.